These 25 T cell receptor beta chains were all obtained from the same sample, sequenced in a study of shared clonotypes between healthy human individuals. The data were produced by immunoSEQ multiplex PCR, yet TCRdb's version contains in-frame clones alone and is incomplete. The table lists around 500,000 clones, roughly 80% of them singletons. The sequencing sample was made of PBMCs. These TCRs come from a woman aged 40 to 50 in good health. Some clones in this sample may be carry-over from other donors' samples.

The rearrangement links TRBV2 to TRBJ1-4; D is possibly TRBD1 (5 bases). The ends were cut back, 2 bases at V and 7 bases at J, with 8 bases in the middle. Germline CDR1 SNHLY, CDR2 FYNNEI. The CDR3 has 13 amino acids. CDR3 sequence reads: CASSERQSEKLFF. CDR3 bases: TGTGCCAGCAGTGAAAGACAGAGTGAAAAACTGTTTTTT.

This clone was picked up one time. The V and J genes are TRBV10-2 and TRBJ2-7, with D maybe TRBD2 (6 bases). CDR1 and CDR2 from the germline V gene are WSHSY and SAAADI. The CDR3 is made up of 15 amino acids. V lost 3 bases to trimming and J lost 0 bases, with 12 bases between them. The CDR3 spells CASSEIAARSYEQYF. In nucleotides, the CDR3 is TGCGCCAGCAGTGAAATAGCGGCCCGCTCCTACGAGCAGTACTTC.

The V gene is TRBV9, the J gene TRBJ2-2; unclear D gene. V was cut by 1 base and J by 4 bases, with 8 bases left in between. CDR3 length: 14 residues. In germline, CDR1 is SGDLS, CDR2 YYNGEE. The CDR3 here is CASSVPDSTGELFF. DNA for the CDR3: TGTGCCAGCAGCGTACCAGACTCCACCGGGGAGCTGTTTTTT.

The J gene is TRBJ2-6, the V gene TRBV18; D is ambiguous. From germline, CDR1 is KGHSH and CDR2 LQKENI. V lost 1 base and J 0 bases, leaving 1 base between the germline ends. The CDR3 runs to 14 residues. The chain's CDR3 is CASSPRSGANVLTF. CDR3 bases: TGTGCCAGCTCACCACGCTCTGGGGCCAACGTCCTGACTTTC.

The chain recombines TRBV5-6 with TRBJ2-1; tentatively, D is TRBD2 (5 bases). The germline CDR1 and CDR2 sequences are SGHDT and YYEEEE. Trimming shortened V by 6 bases and J by 2 bases, and 15 bases separated the two germline ends. The CDR3 has 15 amino acids. For the CDR3, the DNA is TGTGCCAGCACGCTATGGGGAGTCGCCTACAATGAGCAGTTCTTC. The encoded protein is CASTLWGVAYNEQFF.

This rearrangement joins TRBV7-3 to TRBJ1-2; 7 bases match TRBD1. Germline V gene sequence: CDR1 SGHTA, CDR2 FQGTGA. The CDR3 is 15 residues long. Trimming at V came to 1 base and at J to 4 bases, leaving 6 bases not matched to a gene. CDR3 DNA sequence: TGTGCCAGCAGCTTAAGCGCAGGGGGTGGCTATGGCTACACCTTC. Its translation: CASSLSAGGGYGYTF.

Details on this clone: At one boundary the junction diverges from the germline segment, which might be a read error. The chain carries TRBV18 and TRBJ1-2; D gene uncertain. Germline CDR1 reads KGHSH; CDR2 reads LQKENI. This CDR3 is 18 amino acids long. The CDR3 bases are TGTGCCAGCTTACCACCTGGGGATCCCCGGGGTGCGGACTATGGCTACACCTTC. It encodes CASLPPGDPRGADYGYTF.

CDR3 nucleotides: TGTGCCAGCAGCGCCCCGCGGAAAAAACAGGGACGCCGTGACGGCGAGGCCGGGGAGCTGTTTTTT. This codes for CASSAPRKKQGRRDGEAGELFF. The chain recombines TRBV21-1 with TRBJ2-2; TRBD1 was called by the table and not checked on the DNA. TRBV21-1 constitutes a pseudogene. The CDR3 is 22 amino acids.

The chain couples TRBV5-1 to TRBJ2-5; 7 bases fit TRBD1. Germline V CDR1 and CDR2: SGHRS, YFSETQ. The CDR3 consists of 13 residues. V trimming: 2 bases; J trimming: 7 bases; junction bases outside the gene matches: 5. CDR3 protein: CASSLDRVRTQYF. The CDR3, as DNA: TGCGCCAGCAGCTTAGACAGGGTACGGACCCAGTACTTC. Based on the CDR3 plus reference TRBV5-1 and TRBJ2-5, the full variable domain is KAGVTQTPRYLIKTRGQQVTLSCSPISGHRSVSWYQQTPGQGLQFLFEYFSETQRNKGNFPGRFSGRQFSNSRSEMNVSTLELGDSALYLCASSLDRVRTQYFGPGTRLLVL.

Turning to this clone: Other nucleotide sequences from this sample produce the same CDR3. V and J are TRBV5-1 and TRBJ2-5, with D tentatively TRBD2 (7 bases). This CDR3 region has 14 residues. CDR1 SGHRS and CDR2 YFSETQ come from the germline V gene. Trimming removed 4 bases from V and 1 base from J, with 11 bases in between. CDR3 nucleotides: TGCGCCAGCAGCCCTGGGGGGGCCCAAGAGACCCAGTACTTC. Translation gives CASSPGGAQETQYF.

Regarding this clone: This is likely an artifact of a read error, given a far larger clone one base away. CDR3 nucleotides: TGCACCAGCAGCCAAGAAGACAGGGAGAGCACTGAAGCTTTCTTT. Protein: CTSSQEDRESTEAFF. The V call is TRBV1, the J call TRBJ1-1; the D call in the table, TRBD1, was not verified against the DNA. TRBV1 is tagged as a pseudogene. The CDR3 spans 15 residues.

The V and J genes are TRBV4-1 and TRBJ2-1, with D possibly TRBD2 on 5 matching bases. This CDR3 is built from 14 residues. Germline values: CDR1 MGHRA, CDR2 YSYEKL. Trimming removed 3 bases at V and 3 bases at J, with 9 bases between. The CDR3 sequence is CASSHPDFYNEQFF. The CDR3 DNA is TGCGCCAGCAGCCACCCGGACTTCTACAATGAGCAGTTCTTC.

V and J are TRBV7-8 and TRBJ1-2, with D unclear. CDR3 length equals 14 residues. Germline CDR1 reads SGHVS; CDR2 reads FQNEAQ. V was cut by 4 bases and J by 4 bases, with 13 bases left in between. The CDR3: CASSSQSIGYGYTF. CDR3 DNA sequence: TGTGCCAGCAGCTCCCAGTCGATTGGCTATGGCTACACCTTC.

This chain connects TRBV2 to TRBJ1-3; 8 bases align to TRBD1. The CDR3 length is 14 residues. Germline CDR1 is SNHLY and CDR2 is FYNNEI. J was trimmed by 4 bases and V by 7 bases; bases with no gene match: 6. This chain's CDR3 is CASTQGAGGNTIYF. The CDR3 DNA reads as TGTGCCAGCACCCAGGGGGCAGGGGGAAACACCATATATTTT.

The chain combines TRBV11-3 with TRBJ2-7; 7 positions match TRBD1. This CDR3 has 13 residues. V lost 4 bases, J lost 7 bases, and 7 bases stayed unmatched. Germline V gene lookup returns CDR1 SGHNT and CDR2 YENEEA. The CDR3 DNA reads as TGTGCCAGCAGCTCGTTAGCAGGGGGTGAGCAGTACTTC. Its protein product is CASSSLAGGEQYF.

The chain employs TRBV28 and TRBJ1-4; D is unresolved. The CDR3 is 12 residues long. Trimming pared 4 bases from V and 8 bases from J, leaving 8 bases between. The V gene's germline CDR1 is MDHEN and CDR2 SYDVKM. Here the CDR3 DNA reads TGTGCCAGCAGTTCACCCAGCGAAAAACTGTTTTTT. This codes for CASSSPSEKLFF.

The genes are TRBV9 and TRBJ2-3; TRBD2 is a possible D gene (7 bases). The V gene's germline CDR1 is SGDLS and CDR2 YYNGEE. V lost 2 bases and J 6 bases, leaving 13 bases between the germline ends. The CDR3 has 14 amino acids. The CDR3 protein is CASSVVGGADTQYF. As DNA, the CDR3 is TGTGCCAGCAGCGTTGTTGGGGGGGCGGATACGCAGTATTTT.

This clone was observed many times. The chain links TRBV5-8 to TRBJ2-3, with 8 bases lining up with TRBD1. CDR1 is SGHTS, CDR2 YDEGEE, per germline. This CDR3 is 16 amino acids long. V shed 3 bases, J shed 1 base, and the junction held 7 bases outside the gene matches. CDR3 loop: CASSSRAGGGTDTQYF. CDR3 DNA sequence: TGTGCCAGCAGCTCCAGAGCAGGGGGCGGCACAGATACGCAGTATTTT.

The V gene is TRBV11-3, the J gene TRBJ2-5, with D uncertain. The closer fit of TRBJ2-7 to the DNA end suggests the J call may be wrong. The CDR3 is 12 residues long. Germline values: CDR1 SGHNT, CDR2 YENEEA. CDR3 amino acids: CASSLGSYEQYF. The DNA for the CDR3 is TGTGCCAGCAGCTTGGGTAGCTACGAGCAGTACTTC.

This clone occurred once. The V and J genes are TRBV10-3 and TRBJ2-3; TRBD2 matches at 11 bases. Germline V gene sequence: CDR1 ENHRY, CDR2 SYGVKD. V lost 3 bases to trimming and J lost 4 bases; unmatched junction nucleotides: 3. The CDR3 totals 15 residues. The CDR3 here is CAISDQLAGADTQYF. CDR3 DNA: TGTGCCATCAGTGATCAACTAGCGGGAGCAGATACGCAGTATTTT.

In this sample, this clone turned up a few times. CDR3 protein: CASSIPQQNTEAFF. DNA of the CDR3: TGTGCCAGCAGTATCCCGCAGCAGAACACTGAAGCTTTCTTT. This chain links TRBV28 with TRBJ1-1; D gene unclear. This CDR3 region has 14 residues. Germline lookup yields CDR1 MDHEN and CDR2 SYDVKM. V dropped 5 bases and J dropped 1 base, with 11 bases sitting between them.

This chain links TRBV28 with TRBJ1-4; 7 bases are shared with TRBD1. CDR3 length: 17 residues. V lost 5 bases to trimming and J lost 0 bases; unmatched junction nucleotides: 9. The germline gives CDR1 MDHEN, CDR2 SYDVKM. The CDR3 protein is CASSLLTGAPTNEKLFF. The CDR3 nucleotides are TGTGCCAGCAGTCTACTTACAGGGGCCCCAACTAATGAAAAACTGTTTTTT.

The chain links TRBV7-8 to TRBJ1-3; 9 nucleotides line up with TRBD1. Germline V gene sequence: CDR1 SGHVS, CDR2 FQNEAQ. V was clipped by 5 bases and J by 4 bases; unmatched bases: 3. The CDR3 has 14 amino acids. The CDR3 sequence is CASSRDRVGNTIYF. CDR3 in DNA: TGTGCCAGCAGCCGGGACAGGGTCGGAAACACCATATATTTT. Full variable domain (missing parts from reference TRBV7-8 and TRBJ1-3): GAGVSQSPRYKVAKRGQDVALRCDPISGHVSLFWYQQALGQGPEFLTYFQNEAQLDKSGLPSDRFFAERPEGSVSTLKIQRTQQEDSAVYLCASSRDRVGNTIYFGEGSWLTVV.

The V gene is TRBV11-3, the J gene TRBJ1-1; D is unresolved. The CDR3 runs to 13 residues. V was clipped by 2 bases and J by 1 base, with 5 bases between them. The germline gives CDR1 SGHNT, CDR2 YENEEA. In DNA, the CDR3 is TGTGCCAGCAGCTTAAACCAGAACACTGAAGCTTTCTTT. Its protein product is CASSLNQNTEAFF.

The chain couples TRBV7-6 to TRBJ2-2; 8 bases are a match to TRBD1. CDR1 SGHVS and CDR2 FNYEAQ come from the germline V gene. The CDR3 runs 16 residues. Unmatched junction bases numbered 11, after V lost 5 bases and J lost 6 bases. CDR3 in amino acids: CASSVRQGRYAGELFF. The CDR3, as DNA: TGTGCCAGCAGCGTCCGACAGGGGAGGTACGCCGGGGAGCTGTTTTTT.